These 29 T cell receptor beta chains originate from one sample sequenced in a study of long-term antiretroviral therapy in people with HIV. Survey level was the resolution at which the v3.0 immunoSEQ assay ran. TCRdb's copy holds only in-frame clones and misses some; the assay was immunoSEQ multiplex PCR. The sample contains almost 30,000 clones, around 90% of which appear only once. The specimen comprised unsorted PBMCs, sampled 3.2 years before starting antiretroviral therapy. These receptors all stem from a man between 50 and 59 years old with HIV.

This clone came up once. The genes are TRBV5-1 and TRBJ2-7; TRBD2 matches at 8 bases. Germline CDR1 SGHRS, CDR2 YFSETQ. The CDR3 has 16 amino acids. V was clipped by 4 bases and J by 11 bases; unmatched bases: 20. CDR3 protein: CASSPGAGEVAAPKYF. CDR3 bases: TGCGCCAGCAGCCCCGGAGCGGGGGAGGTAGCGGCGCCGAAGTACTTC.

The chain recombines TRBV7-9 with TRBJ2-1; 7 positions agree with TRBD2. This CDR3 spans 15 amino acids. CDR1 and CDR2 from the germline V gene are SEHNR and FQNEAQ (reference sequence). V shed 2 bases, J shed 7 bases, and the junction held 8 bases outside the gene matches. Here the CDR3 reads CASSLLPSGRNEQFF. The DNA of the CDR3 is TGTGCCAGCAGCTTACTGCCTAGCGGAAGGAATGAGCAGTTCTTC.

The chain carries TRBV5-4 and TRBJ2-1; TRBD1 matches at 9 bases. The CDR3 loop spans 16 amino acids. Germline V CDR1 and CDR2: SGHNT, YYREEE (reference sequence). V shed 4 bases, J shed 2 bases, and the junction held 7 bases outside the gene matches. CDR3 bases: TGTGCCAGCAGCCCAAGACAGGGGGGCACCTACAATGAGCAGTTCTTC. It is translated as CASSPRQGGTYNEQFF.

The chain carries TRBV6-4 and TRBJ2-1, with 9 positions matching TRBD2. The CDR3 sequence is 13 residues long. With V trimmed by 6 bases and J by 9 bases, 6 bases remained unmatched. Germline lookup yields CDR1 MRHNA and CDR2 SNTAGT. The CDR3 sequence: CASRREGYGEQFF. The CDR3 nucleotides are TGTGCCAGCAGGCGGGAGGGGTACGGTGAGCAGTTCTTC.

This sequence joins TRBV30 and TRBJ2-7; D is undetermined. The CDR3 spans 14 residues. Germline V gives CDR1 GTSNPN, CDR2 SVGIG (reference sequence). Trimming pared 3 bases from V and 3 bases from J, leaving 15 bases between. This chain's CDR3 is CAWRSEAVHYEQYF. The CDR3, as DNA: TGTGCCTGGAGATCTGAGGCAGTCCACTACGAGCAGTACTTC.

This clone showed up just once. The rearrangement joins TRBV5-1 to TRBJ2-5, with 10 bases aligning to TRBD1. The germline V gene encodes CDR1 SGHRS and CDR2 YFSETQ. The CDR3 is 13 residues long. After removal of 10 bases from V and 8 bases from J, the junction contained 11 bases not matched to a gene. The CDR3 DNA reads as TGCGCCTCCTGCCCCGGGACAGGGGAAACCCAGTACTTC. This codes for CASCPGTGETQYF.

The CDR3 spells CASSFRTGSSGYTF. Written as DNA, the CDR3 is TGTGCCAGCAGCTTCAGGACAGGGAGTTCTGGCTACACCTTC. V and J are TRBV7-8 and TRBJ1-2, with TRBD1 identical over 8 bases. Germline V lookup: CDR1 SGHVS, CDR2 FQNEAQ. The CDR3 has 14 residues. Trimming took 3 bases from V and 7 from J; bases not matched to a gene: 7.

The chain employs TRBV5-1 and TRBJ1-4; TRBD1 matches at 7 bases. CDR3 size: 17 residues. Germline CDR1 SGHRS, CDR2 YFSETQ. Germline trimming cut 1 base from V and 5 bases from J; bases unmatched to any gene: 11. CDR3 sequence (DNA): TGCGCCAGCAGCTTGACCCATACAGGGGCGAACAATGAAAAACTGTTTTTT. This translates into CASSLTHTGANNEKLFF.

The chain joins TRBV12-5 to TRBJ2-3; tentative D call: TRBD2 (6 bases). The V gene's germline CDR1 is LGHNT and CDR2 FRNRAP. The CDR3 is 16 residues long. V lost 5 bases and J lost 2, with 17 bases in between. CDR3 nucleotides: TGTGCTAGTGGTCCTGGCTTAGCGGCCTCCACAGATACGCAGTATTTT. Translated, it gives CASGPGLAASTDTQYF.

The CDR3 region has the DNA TGTGCCAGCAAGACAGGCAATAATTCACCCCTCCACTTT. This encodes CASKTGNNSPLHF. The J gene is TRBJ1-6, the V gene TRBV6-1, with D possibly matching TRBD1 (6 bases). Deletions cut 7 bases from V and 5 bases from J, with 9 bases between. The CDR3 is made up of 13 amino acids. From germline, CDR1 is MNHNS and CDR2 SASEGT.

V gene TRBV27 combines with J gene TRBJ2-7; 11 nucleotides align to TRBD2. V trimming: 2 bases; J trimming: 3 bases; junction bases outside the gene matches: 3. CDR1 is MNHEY and CDR2 is SMNVEV in the germline V gene (reference sequence). CDR3 size: 15 residues. CDR3 amino acids: CASSLLTSGGYEQYF. The CDR3 DNA reads TGTGCCAGCAGTTTACTCACTAGCGGGGGCTACGAGCAGTACTTC.

This CDR3 is CASSPGGEGTYEQYF. The CDR3 DNA reads TGTGCCAGCAGCCCGGGGGGGGAGGGGACCTACGAGCAGTACTTC. V usage is TRBV5-4 and J usage is TRBJ2-7, with 8 nucleotides matching TRBD2. CDR3 length equals 15 residues. Trimming at V came to 4 bases and at J to 2 bases, leaving 8 bases not matched to a gene. Germline V gene lookup returns CDR1 SGHNT and CDR2 YYREEE (reference sequence).

This chain joins TRBV9 and TRBJ2-2; D is uncertain. Trimming shortened V by 3 bases and J by 3 bases, and 9 bases separated the two germline ends. This CDR3 spans 14 amino acids. Germline V gene sequence: CDR1 SGDLS, CDR2 YYNGEE. For the CDR3, the DNA is TGTGCCAGCAGCGGACAACTACACACCGGGGAGCTGTTTTTT. Its protein product is CASSGQLHTGELFF.

The rearrangement links TRBV28 to TRBJ2-1; TRBD2 aligns across 15 bases. The CDR3 has 18 amino acids. The V and J ends lost 10 bases and 10 bases, in that order; junction bases with no gene match: 20. Germline CDR1 is MDHEN and CDR2 is SYDVKM. The CDR3 DNA sequence: TGTGCCAACCTCCCGGGACTAGCGGGGGGTACATTCCAGACAGAGCAGTTCTTC. It encodes CANLPGLAGGTFQTEQFF.

V and J are TRBV5-1 and TRBJ1-1; D uncertain. Germline CDR1 and CDR2: SGHRS and YFSETQ. This CDR3 is 13 amino acids long. With 0 bases removed from V and 0 bases from J, the gap between germline ends came to 3 bases. CDR3 sequence: CASSLEMNTEAFF. The CDR3 DNA follows: TGCGCCAGCAGCTTGGAAATGAACACTGAAGCTTTCTTT.

By share, this clone ranks as large. The V and J genes are TRBV2 and TRBJ2-1; D remains ambiguous. The ends were cut back, 6 bases at V and 3 bases at J, with 27 bases in the middle. The CDR3 contains 19 residues. CDR1 is SNHLY and CDR2 is FYNNEI in the germline V gene. CDR3 region: CASRTESDWAVRRYNEQFF. CDR3 in DNA: TGTGCCAGCAGGACCGAAAGTGACTGGGCTGTGCGACGCTACAATGAGCAGTTCTTC.

This chain connects TRBV18 to TRBJ2-2, with 10 nucleotides matching TRBD2. The germline V gene has CDR1 KGHSH and CDR2 LQKENI. This CDR3 has 16 amino acids. Germline trimming cut 3 bases from V and 4 bases from J; bases unmatched to any gene: 5. The CDR3 sequence: CASSPSLAGATGELFF. The DNA for the CDR3 is TGTGCCAGCTCACCGAGCCTAGCGGGAGCCACCGGGGAGCTGTTTTTT.

J is TRBJ1-5 and V is TRBV15, with TRBD1 as a possible D gene (6 bases). This CDR3 is 16 amino acids long. Germline values: CDR1 LNHNV, CDR2 YYDKDF (reference sequence). The V and J ends lost 0 bases and 5 bases respectively, with 14 bases between them. The CDR3 is CATSREGAGSDQPQHF. In DNA, the CDR3 is TGTGCCACCAGCAGAGAGGGGGCGGGTAGTGATCAGCCCCAGCATTTT. Full variable domain (missing parts from reference TRBV15 and TRBJ1-5): DAMVIQNPRYQVTQFGKPVTLSCSQTLNHNVMYWYQQKSSQAPKLLFHYYDKDFNNEADTPDNFQSRRPNTSFCFLDIRSPGLGDTAMYLCATSREGAGSDQPQHFGDGTRLSIL.

This clone is a singleton in its sample. The rearrangement links TRBV5-1 to TRBJ2-5; D assignment may be TRBD1 or TRBD2 (5 bases each). Between the trimmed V and J ends, which lost 4 bases and 1 base, there was a span of 14 bases. The CDR3 has 15 amino acids. The germline V gene encodes CDR1 SGHRS and CDR2 YFSETQ. CDR3 DNA sequence: TGCGCCAGCAGCCTCAACCCAGGGACCCAAGAGACCCAGTACTTC. It codes for CASSLNPGTQETQYF.

In its sample, this clone was seen a few times. This chain joins TRBV7-2 and TRBJ1-6; 7 bases map to TRBD1. There are 15 residues in the CDR3. CDR1 SGHTA and CDR2 FQGNSA come from the germline V gene. V was clipped by 6 bases and J by 7 bases; unmatched bases: 9. CDR3 nucleotide sequence: TGTGCCAGCAGTTCAACAGGGGCGGCGAATTCACCCCTCCACTTT. Its protein is CASSSTGAANSPLHF.

The sample holds one count of this clone. The chain recombines TRBV7-9 with TRBJ2-3, with D maybe TRBD1 (5 bases). CDR1 and CDR2 (germline): SEHNR, FQNEAQ (reference sequence). The V and J ends lost 5 bases and 2 bases respectively, with 20 bases between them. The CDR3 contains 17 residues. The CDR3 nucleotides read TGTGCCAGCAGCCTGTCCGCAGGGCCCCATTACACAGATACGCAGTATTTT. It encodes CASSLSAGPHYTDTQYF.

The chain has TRBV30 and TRBJ2-5; no reliable D call. The CDR3 runs 12 residues. Germline assignment: CDR1 GTSNPN and CDR2 SVGIG (reference sequence). V lost 0 bases and J 4 bases, leaving 6 bases between the germline ends. CDR3: CAWSVDGETQYF. Here the CDR3 DNA reads TGTGCCTGGAGTGTTGACGGAGAGACCCAGTACTTC.

This chain uses TRBV5-6 with TRBJ1-6, with no clear D. Germline V gives CDR1 SGHDT, CDR2 YYEEEE. V was trimmed by 2 bases and J by 1 base, leaving 4 bases between them. CDR3 length: 14 residues. This chain's CDR3 is CASSFGSYNSPLHF. For the CDR3, the DNA is TGTGCCAGCAGCTTCGGTTCCTATAATTCACCCCTCCACTTT.

J is TRBJ1-1 and V is TRBV18, with a weak D call TRBD1 (6 bases). CDR3 size: 14 residues. Germline V gives CDR1 KGHSH, CDR2 LQKENI. V lost 10 bases, J lost 1 base, and 16 bases lay in between. In nucleotides, the CDR3 is TGTGCCACCTTCGAGGGGGGCTCGAACACTGAAGCTTTCTTT. It specifies CATFEGGSNTEAFF.

The gene calls are TRBV2 and TRBJ1-4; tentative D call: TRBD1 (5 bases). The V gene's germline CDR1 is SNHLY and CDR2 FYNNEI. This CDR3 has 12 residues. V lost 6 bases to trimming and J lost 8 bases, with 10 bases between them. DNA of the CDR3: TGTGCCAGCAGGGGGCTAGAGGAAAAACTGTTTTTT. This encodes CASRGLEEKLFF.

V and J are TRBV30 and TRBJ1-2; D gene unclear. The CDR3 runs to 14 residues. V gave up 0 bases and J gave up 4 bases, with 12 bases separating them. Germline V lookup: CDR1 GTSNPN, CDR2 SVGIG (reference sequence). Here the CDR3 DNA reads TGTGCCTGGAGTGTAAGGCGGCAGACCTATGGCTACACCTTC. This gives the protein CAWSVRRQTYGYTF. Full variable domain (missing parts from reference TRBV30 and TRBJ1-2): SQTIHQWPATLVQPVGSPLSLECTVEGTSNPNLYWYRQAAGRGLQLLFYSVGIGQISSEVPQNLSASRPQDRQFILSSKKLLLSDSGFYLCAWSVRRQTYGYTFGSGTRLTVV.

This chain links TRBV7-3 with TRBJ2-7, with a possible D match to TRBD1 (5 bases). Between the trimmed V and J ends, which lost 4 bases and 2 bases, there was a span of 12 bases. This CDR3 spans 14 amino acids. CDR1 is SGHTA and CDR2 is FQGTGA in the germline V gene. DNA for the CDR3: TGTGCCAGCAGCTCCGGACACGGTGCCTACGAGCAGTACTTC. Protein product: CASSSGHGAYEQYF.

This chain connects TRBV6-5 to TRBJ1-1; tentatively, D is TRBD1 (6 bases). CDR3 size: 14 residues. Trimming cost V 2 bases and J 1 base, with 8 bases left between them. Germline CDR1 MNHEY, CDR2 SVGAGI. The CDR3 nucleotides read TGTGCCAGCAGTTACGGCAGGGGGAACACTGAAGCTTTCTTT. It encodes CASSYGRGNTEAFF.

The V call is TRBV11-2, the J call TRBJ1-5, with unresolved D. The germline gives CDR1 SGHAT, CDR2 FQNNGV. V was cut by 2 bases and J by 5 bases, with 13 bases left in between. This CDR3 has 15 residues. The CDR3 DNA reads TGTGCCAGCAGCTTAATGGGAGGGCTCCATCAGCCCCAGCATTTT. It specifies CASSLMGGLHQPQHF. The complete variable domain, with remaining parts taken from reference TRBV11-2 and TRBJ1-5, reads EAGVAQSPRYKIIEKRQSVAFWCNPISGHATLYWYQQILGQGPKLLIQFQNNGVVDDSQLPKDRFSAERLKGVDSTLKIQPAKLEDSAVYLCASSLMGGLHQPQHFGDGTRLSIL.